This T cell receptor beta chain originates from a study of OX40 agonist ivuxolimab in advanced cancers. Study findings and constraints: The average count of expanded clones was higher among CD8+ T cells than among CD4+. At doses 0.1 to 3.0 mg/kg, CD4+ and CD8+ clones expanded.

The method was immunoSEQ multiplex PCR; TCRdb's version includes in-frame clones alone and lacks a portion of them. The sample yields roughly 20,000 clones, around 74% seen once. Regarding this clone: Its specificity is not known.

The clonotype was recovered from an adult with an advanced solid tumor such as melanoma, head and neck, liver or kidney cancer. Sequenced material: CD4+ or CD8+ T cells sorted from blood, taken in a trial of the OX40 agonist ivuxolimab.

This chain's CDR3 is CASSPGDGRNGYTF. The DNA for the CDR3 is TGCGCCAGCAGCCCGGGCGACGGGCGGAATGGCTACACCTTC. The chain couples TRBV5-1 to TRBJ1-2, with D unresolved. CDR1 SGHRS and CDR2 YFSETQ come from the germline V gene. Trimming took off 4 bases at V and 6 bases at J, with 16 bases between the two ends. The CDR3 extends over 14 amino acids. Looking up the rest from reference TRBV5-1 and TRBJ1-2 gives the full variable domain: KAGVTQTPRYLIKTRGQQVTLSCSPISGHRSVSWYQQTPGQGLQFLFEYFSETQRNKGNFPGRFSGRQFSNSRSEMNVSTLELGDSALYLCASSPGDGRNGYTFGSGTRLTVV.